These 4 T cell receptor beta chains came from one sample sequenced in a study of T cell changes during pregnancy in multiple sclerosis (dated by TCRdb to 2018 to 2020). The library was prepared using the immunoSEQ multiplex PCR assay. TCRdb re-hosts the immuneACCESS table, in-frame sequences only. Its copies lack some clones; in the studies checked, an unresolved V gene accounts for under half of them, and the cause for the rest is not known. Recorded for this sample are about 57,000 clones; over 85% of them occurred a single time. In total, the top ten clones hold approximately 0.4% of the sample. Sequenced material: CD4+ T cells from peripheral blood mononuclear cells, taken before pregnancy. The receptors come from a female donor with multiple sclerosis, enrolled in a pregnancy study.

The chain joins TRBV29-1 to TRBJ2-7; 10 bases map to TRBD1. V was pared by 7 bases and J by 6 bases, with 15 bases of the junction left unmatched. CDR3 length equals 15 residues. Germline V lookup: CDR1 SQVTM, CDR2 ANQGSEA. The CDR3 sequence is CSAVLPGQGFSEQYF. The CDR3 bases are TGCAGCGCCGTACTACCGGGACAGGGGTTTTCCGAGCAGTACTTC.

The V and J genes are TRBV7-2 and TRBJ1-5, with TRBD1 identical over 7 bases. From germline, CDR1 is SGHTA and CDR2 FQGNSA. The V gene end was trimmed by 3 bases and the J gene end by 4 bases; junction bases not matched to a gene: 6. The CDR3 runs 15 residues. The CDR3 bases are TGTGCCAGCAGCTTGACCCCGGACAGGAATCAGCCCCAGCATTTT. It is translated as CASSLTPDRNQPQHF.

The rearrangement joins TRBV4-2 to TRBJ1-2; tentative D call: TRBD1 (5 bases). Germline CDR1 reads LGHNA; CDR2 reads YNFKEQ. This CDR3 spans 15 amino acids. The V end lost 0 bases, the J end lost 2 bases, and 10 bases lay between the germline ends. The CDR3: CASSQEAGDNYGYTF. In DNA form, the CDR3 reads TGTGCCAGCAGCCAAGAGGCGGGGGACAACTATGGCTACACCTTC.

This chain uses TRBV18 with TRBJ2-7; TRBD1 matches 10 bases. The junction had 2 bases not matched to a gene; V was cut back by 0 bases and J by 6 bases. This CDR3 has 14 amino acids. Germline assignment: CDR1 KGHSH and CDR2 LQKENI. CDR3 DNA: TGTGCCAGCTCACCACCGGGACAGGGGTCCGAGCAGTACTTC. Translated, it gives CASSPPGQGSEQYF.